This paragraph covers one T cell receptor (beta chain) sequence. Its antigen has not been determined. No clone much larger than this one lies a single base away; base qualities are absent. From the germline V gene (reference sequence), CDR1 is SGHNT and CDR2 is YYREEE. Unmatched junction bases come to 9, with V trimmed by 4 bases and J by 5 bases. The CDR3 contains 15 residues, cysteine and phenylalanine counted. This entry keeps only the CDR3 DNA: 45 bases, framed from base 1. These data originate in a study of CD8+ T cells in alopecia areata (dated by TCRdb to 2017 to 2018). Describing the broader study: The treated patients took part in an open-label pilot trial in which moderate-to-severe alopecia areata was treated with oral tofacitinib at 5 to 10 mg twice daily. Amplification of TCRbeta CDR3 regions was done by immunoSEQ multiplex PCR using 35 Vbeta forward primers and 13 Jbeta reverse primers. RNA came from the PAXgene miRNA kit for fixed scalp, the miRNeasy kit for PBMCs, and the RNeasy kit for mouse skin. Scalp tissue and sorted CD4+ and CD8+ peripheral blood T cells from patchy and totalis/universalis alopecia areata patients and from healthy controls were covered by human TCRbeta sequencing. The SALT score, which quantifies the percentage of affected scalp surface area, was used to measure disease severity in treated patients. In both human patients and the C3H/HeJ mouse model, the study applied high-throughput TCRbeta sequencing to look at T cell clonal expansion in alopecia areata. Patients on tofacitinib were biopsied at baseline and after 4 and 24 weeks of treatment, and several of the patients also had a later scalp biopsy. Tofacitinib was given for 6 to 18 months, followed by 6 months of follow-up off drug to assess delayed response and recurrence. Scalp clonality was compared among normal scalp (n=4), patchy alopecia areata scalp (n=8), and alopecia totalis/universalis scalp (n=8). Results the study describes overall, beyond this receptor: Because the treated cohort was small and had only one nonresponder, larger studies are needed to examine links between baseline CD8+ expansion and response. During tofacitinib treatment, many expanded lesional clones stuck around in both scalp and blood, and this persistence may partly explain why relapse happens after treatment is stopped. Unlike mouse skin, which is dominated by gammadelta T cells, normal human skin has resident alphabeta T cells that are also sequenced, and this complicates analysis of the scalp TCR repertoire. Compared with normal scalp, lesional scalp had higher clonality and more expanded CD8+ clones, particularly in alopecia totalis/universalis, a pattern that suggests antigenic drive. TCR sequences shared between patients were less clear than in mice, possibly partly because of HLA diversity in the patient population. With tofacitinib, both scalp clonality and the number of expanded CD8+ clones among the top 100 scalp clones went down significantly.

Libraries were made using the immunoSEQ multiplex PCR assay. To provide template for TCR sequencing, every sample had RNA extracted and reverse transcribed into cDNA. First-strand cDNA was synthesized with SuperScript III using a 2:1 mix of oligo-dT and random hexamers. A synthetic immune receptor repertoire was used to measure amplification bias, and any remaining bias was corrected computationally. In the original analysis: Raw reads were preprocessed to remove errors, and CDR3 was defined by IMGT conventions from the conserved cysteine to phenylalanine. Clonality was calculated as 1 minus Shannon entropy normalized by log2 of the number of productive unique TCRs. Whether each scalp clone was CD4 or CD8 was inferred by checking scalp TCRbeta sequences against the CD4 and CD8 repertoires from sorted blood. As stored in TCRdb, this immuneACCESS dataset retains in-frame rearrangements with V and J assigned. A fraction of the clones does not appear; measured against another copy, unresolved V genes explain less than half of the discrepancy, and the remainder lacks a known reason. Clonal size and the V and J genes are those of that table, whereas D and trimming came from the DNA. Present in this sample are over 200,000 clones, 50% to 75% of which were seen just once. More than 3.5% of the sample goes to the ten largest clones.

The sample's time point label, decoded: around 4 weeks on oral tofacitinib. The treatment or condition label corresponds to: oral pan-JAK inhibitor, 5-10 mg twice daily. Lesional scalp punch biopsies and peripheral blood were obtained from alopecia areata patients. PBMCs were separated by density centrifugation and stained for CD3, CD4 and CD8, after which CD4+ and CD8+ T cells were sorted on a FACSAria. Sequenced here: CD4+ T cells sorted from blood, sampled at week 4, from a patient treated with tofacitinib. Rearrangement joined TRBV5-4 to TRBJ2-5; 9 bases in between match TRBD1. The origin of this receptor is a human donor with alopecia areata. The CDR3 protein sequence reads: CASSLNRGPSETQYF. The DNA reads TGTGCCAGCAGCCTAAACAGGGGGCCATCGGAGACCCAGTACTTC. With all but the CDR3 taken from the reference TRBV5-4 and TRBJ2-5 genes, the full variable domain is: ETGVTQSPTHLIKTRGQQVTLRCSSQSGHNTVSWYQQALGQGPQFIFQYYREEENGRGNFPPRFSGLQFPNYSSELNVNALELDDSALYLCASSLNRGPSETQYFGPGTRLLVL.